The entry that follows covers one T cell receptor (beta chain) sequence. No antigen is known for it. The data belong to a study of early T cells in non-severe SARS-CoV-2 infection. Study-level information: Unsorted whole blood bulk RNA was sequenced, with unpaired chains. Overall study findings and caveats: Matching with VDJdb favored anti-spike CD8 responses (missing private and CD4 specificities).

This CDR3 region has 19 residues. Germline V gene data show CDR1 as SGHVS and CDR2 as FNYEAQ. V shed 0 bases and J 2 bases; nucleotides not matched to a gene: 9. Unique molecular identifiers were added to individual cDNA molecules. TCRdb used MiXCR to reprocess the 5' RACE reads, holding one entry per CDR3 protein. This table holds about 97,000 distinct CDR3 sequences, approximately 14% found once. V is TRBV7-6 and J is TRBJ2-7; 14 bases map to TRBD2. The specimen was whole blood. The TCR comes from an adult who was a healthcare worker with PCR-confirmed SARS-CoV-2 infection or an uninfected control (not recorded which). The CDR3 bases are TGTGCCAGCAGCTTAGCCGTCGGGACTAGCGGGAGATTCCCCTACGAGCAGTACTTC. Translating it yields CASSLAVGTSGRFPYEQYF.